The present entry profiles one T cell receptor (beta chain) with its context. The primer mix had 60 Vbeta and 13 Jbeta primers. Assay: immunoSEQ multiplex PCR; the TCRdb copy retains only in-frame clones and omits some. The sample holds approximately 160,000 clones, almost 85% seen once. The source of the sample is a study of cytomegalovirus exposure and HLA in healthy donors. CDR1 is MNHEY and CDR2 is SVGAGI in the germline V gene. The CDR3 contains 14 residues. The ends were cut back, 3 bases at V and 0 bases at J, with 8 bases in the middle. This TCR came from a man in his thirties or forties in good health and CMV-seropositive. What was sequenced was PBMCs. The rearrangement joins TRBV6-5 to TRBJ1-2; a possible D gene is TRBD1 (5 bases). The CDR3 DNA is TGTGCCAGCAGTTATGGCAGGGCTAACTATGGCTACACCTTC. As protein: CASSYGRANYGYTF.